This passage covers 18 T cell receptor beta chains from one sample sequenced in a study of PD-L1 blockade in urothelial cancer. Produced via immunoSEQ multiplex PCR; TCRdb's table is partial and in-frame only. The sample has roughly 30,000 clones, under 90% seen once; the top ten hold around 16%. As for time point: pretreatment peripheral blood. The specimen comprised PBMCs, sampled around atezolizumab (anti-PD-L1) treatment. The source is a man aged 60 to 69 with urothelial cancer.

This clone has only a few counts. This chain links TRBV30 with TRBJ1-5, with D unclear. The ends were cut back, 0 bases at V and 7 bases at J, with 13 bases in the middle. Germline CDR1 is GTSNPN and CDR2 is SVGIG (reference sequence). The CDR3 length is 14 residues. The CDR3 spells CAWSVGDAAQPQHF. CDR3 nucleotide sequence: TGTGCCTGGAGTGTTGGCGACGCGGCCCAGCCCCAGCATTTT. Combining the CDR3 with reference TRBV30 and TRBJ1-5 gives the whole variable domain SQTIHQWPATLVQPVGSPLSLECTVEGTSNPNLYWYRQAAGRGLQLLFYSVGIGQISSEVPQNLSASRPQDRQFILSSKKLLLSDSGFYLCAWSVGDAAQPQHFGDGTRLSIL.

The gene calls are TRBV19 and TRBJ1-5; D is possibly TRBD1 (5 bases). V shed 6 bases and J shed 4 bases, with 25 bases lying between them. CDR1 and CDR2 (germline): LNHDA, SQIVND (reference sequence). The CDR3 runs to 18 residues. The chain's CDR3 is CASRSHQVGERRNQPQHF. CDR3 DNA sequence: TGTGCCAGTAGGTCCCATCAGGTAGGGGAACGAAGGAATCAGCCCCAGCATTTT. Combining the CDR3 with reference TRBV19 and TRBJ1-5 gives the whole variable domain DGGITQSPKYLFRKEGQNVTLSCEQNLNHDAMYWYRQDPGQGLRLIYYSQIVNDFQKGDIAEGYSVSREKKESFPLTVTSAQKNPTAFYLCASRSHQVGERRNQPQHFGDGTRLSIL.

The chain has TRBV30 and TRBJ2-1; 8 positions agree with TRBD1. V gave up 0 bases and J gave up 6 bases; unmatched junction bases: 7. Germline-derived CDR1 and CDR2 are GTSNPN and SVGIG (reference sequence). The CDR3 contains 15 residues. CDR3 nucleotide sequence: TGTGCCTGGAGTGTACTTCAGGGGGCTGGCAATGAGCAGTTCTTC. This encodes CAWSVLQGAGNEQFF.

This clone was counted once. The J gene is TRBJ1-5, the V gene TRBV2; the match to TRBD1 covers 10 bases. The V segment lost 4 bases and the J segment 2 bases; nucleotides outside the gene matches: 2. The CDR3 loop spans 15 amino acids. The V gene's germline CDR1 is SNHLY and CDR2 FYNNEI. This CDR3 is CASSAGTGGNQPQHF. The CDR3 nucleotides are TGTGCCAGCAGTGCCGGGACAGGGGGCAATCAGCCCCAGCATTTT. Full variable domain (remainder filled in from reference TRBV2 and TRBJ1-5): EPEVTQTPSHQVTQMGQEVILRCVPISNHLYFYWYRQILGQKVEFLVSFYNNEISEKSEIFDDQFSVERPDGSNFTLKIRSTKLEDSAMYFCASSAGTGGNQPQHFGDGTRLSIL.

The CDR3 sequence: CASSPPNRYEQYF. The DNA of the CDR3 is TGTGCCAGCTCACCACCTAATAGATACGAGCAGTACTTC. The rearrangement joins TRBV18 to TRBJ2-7; D not resolved. This CDR3 contains 13 residues. Germline loops: CDR1 KGHSH, CDR2 LQKENI. Trimming shortened V by 0 bases and J by 4 bases, and 7 bases separated the two germline ends.

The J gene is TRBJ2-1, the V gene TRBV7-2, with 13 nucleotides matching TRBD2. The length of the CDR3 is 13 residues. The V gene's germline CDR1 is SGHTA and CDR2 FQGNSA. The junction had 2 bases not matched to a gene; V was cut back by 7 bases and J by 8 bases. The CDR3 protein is CASTGTSGDEQFF. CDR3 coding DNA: TGTGCCAGCACAGGGACTAGCGGGGATGAGCAGTTCTTC. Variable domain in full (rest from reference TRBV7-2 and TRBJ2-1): GAGVSQSPSNKVTEKGKDVELRCDPISGHTALYWYRQSLGQGLEFLIYFQGNSAPDKSGLPSDRFSAERTGGSVSTLTIQRTQQEDSAVYLCASTGTSGDEQFFGPGTRLTVL.

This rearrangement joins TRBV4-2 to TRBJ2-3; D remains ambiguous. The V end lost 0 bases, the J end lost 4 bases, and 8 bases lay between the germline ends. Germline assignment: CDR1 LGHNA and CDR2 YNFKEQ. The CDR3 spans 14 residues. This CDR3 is CASSQDRSADTQYF. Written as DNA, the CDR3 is TGTGCCAGCAGCCAAGATCGCAGCGCAGATACGCAGTATTTT.

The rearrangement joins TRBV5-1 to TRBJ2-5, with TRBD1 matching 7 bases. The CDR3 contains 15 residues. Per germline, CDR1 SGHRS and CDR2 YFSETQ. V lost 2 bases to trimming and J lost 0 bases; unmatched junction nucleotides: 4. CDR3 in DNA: TGCGCCAGCAGCTTTTCAGGGGGATACCAAGAGACCCAGTACTTC. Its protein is CASSFSGGYQETQYF.

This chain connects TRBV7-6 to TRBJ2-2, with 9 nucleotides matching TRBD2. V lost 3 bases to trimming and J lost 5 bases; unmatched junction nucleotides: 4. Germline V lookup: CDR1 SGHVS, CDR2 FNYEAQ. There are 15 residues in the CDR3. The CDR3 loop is CASSLGSGRTGELFF. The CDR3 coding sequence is TGTGCCAGCAGCTTGGGGAGCGGGAGGACCGGGGAGCTGTTTTTT.

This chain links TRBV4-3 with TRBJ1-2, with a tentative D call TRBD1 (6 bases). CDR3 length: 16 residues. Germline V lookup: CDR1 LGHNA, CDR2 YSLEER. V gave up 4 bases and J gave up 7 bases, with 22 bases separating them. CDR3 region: CASSLTRGGGAGGYTF. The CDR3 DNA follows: TGCGCCAGCAGCCTAACCCGAGGAGGGGGGGCCGGTGGCTACACCTTC.

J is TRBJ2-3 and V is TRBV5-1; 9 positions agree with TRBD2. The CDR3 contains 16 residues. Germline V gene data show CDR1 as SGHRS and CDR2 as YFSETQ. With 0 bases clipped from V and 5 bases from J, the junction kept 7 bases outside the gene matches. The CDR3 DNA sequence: TGCGCCAGCAGCTTGGCCGGGGCGGGAGGGGGAGATACGCAGTATTTT. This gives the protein CASSLAGAGGGDTQYF.

CDR3 DNA sequence: TGTGCCAGCTCATCAAACAATGAGCAGTTCTTC. This gives the protein CASSSNNEQFF. The rearrangement joins TRBV18 to TRBJ2-1; no clear D. The length of the CDR3 is 11 residues. Between the trimmed V and J ends, which lost 5 bases and 5 bases, there was a span of 4 bases. Germline V lookup: CDR1 KGHSH, CDR2 LQKENI.

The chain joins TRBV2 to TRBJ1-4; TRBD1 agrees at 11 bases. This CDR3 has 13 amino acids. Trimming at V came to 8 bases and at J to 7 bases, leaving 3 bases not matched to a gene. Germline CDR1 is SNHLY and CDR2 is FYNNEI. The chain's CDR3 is CASRGTGGEKLFF. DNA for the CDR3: TGTGCCAGCCGGGGGACAGGGGGTGAAAAACTGTTTTTT.

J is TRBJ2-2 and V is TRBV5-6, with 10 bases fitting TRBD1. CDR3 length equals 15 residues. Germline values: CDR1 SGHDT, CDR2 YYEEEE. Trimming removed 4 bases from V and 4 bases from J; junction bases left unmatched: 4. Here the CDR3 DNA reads TGTGCCAGCAGCCCAGACAGGGGGCCCACCGGGGAGCTGTTTTTT. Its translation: CASSPDRGPTGELFF.

CDR3 nucleotide sequence: TGTGCCAGCAGTATTCTGGGGCTTGTGGAGACCCAGTACTTC. Translation gives CASSILGLVETQYF. V gene TRBV28 combines with J gene TRBJ2-5; a possible D gene is TRBD1 (5 bases). CDR3 length: 14 amino acids. The germline CDR1 and CDR2 sequences are MDHEN and SYDVKM. V lost 5 bases and J 5 bases, leaving 15 bases between the germline ends. The full variable domain, completed using reference TRBV28 and TRBJ2-5, is DVKVTQSSRYLVKRTGEKVFLECVQDMDHENMFWYRQDPGLGLRLIYFSYDVKMKEKGDIPEGYSVSREKKERFSLILESASTNQTSMYLCASSILGLVETQYFGPGTRLLVL.

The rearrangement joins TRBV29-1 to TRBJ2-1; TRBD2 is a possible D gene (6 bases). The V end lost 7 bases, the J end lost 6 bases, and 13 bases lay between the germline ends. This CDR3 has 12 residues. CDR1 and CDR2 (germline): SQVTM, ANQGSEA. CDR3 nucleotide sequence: TGCAGCGCGGGGGACGCGAGCAATGAGCAGTTCTTC. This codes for CSAGDASNEQFF.

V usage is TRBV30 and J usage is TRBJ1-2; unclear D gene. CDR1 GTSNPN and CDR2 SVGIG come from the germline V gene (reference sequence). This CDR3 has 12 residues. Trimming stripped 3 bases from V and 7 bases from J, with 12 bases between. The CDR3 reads CAWRGRDPGYTF. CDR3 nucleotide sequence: TGTGCCTGGAGGGGCCGAGATCCTGGCTACACCTTC.

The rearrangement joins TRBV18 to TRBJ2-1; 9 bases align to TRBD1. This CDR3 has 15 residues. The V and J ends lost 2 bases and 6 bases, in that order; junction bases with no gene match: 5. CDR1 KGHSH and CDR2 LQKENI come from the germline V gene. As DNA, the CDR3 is TGTGCCAGCTCACCAACAGGGGGCCGGATCAATGAGCAGTTCTTC. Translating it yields CASSPTGGRINEQFF.